A selection of T cell receptor beta chains follows, all from one sample in a study of blood T cell repertoires in COVID-19. TCRdb keeps only in-frame clones here, not all; method: immunoSEQ multiplex PCR. The top ten clones hold about an eighth of a sample with some 16,000 clones, 85% to 90% of them seen once. Sample: peripheral blood. All receptors derive from a human donor in a cohort sampled during active COVID-19. The CDR3 runs from the conserved cysteine through the conserved F or W. The D gene is left open where the match is weak. The listing skips clone size in some rows; elsewhere it reads once, few, many or a size class.

cdr3_aa cdr3_nt d_call clone_size j_call v_call
CASSRSGGAGDTQYF TGCGCCAGCAGCCGTAGCGGGGGGGCCGGGGATACGCAGTATTTT TRBD2 . TRBJ2-3 TRBV5-1
CASMRDYLQGNEQFF TGTGCCAGCATGAGGGACTATCTTCAGGGGAATGAGCAGTTCTTC . . TRBJ2-1 TRBV6-4
CASSYSGVEAFF TGTGCCAGCAGTTACTCAGGGGTTGAAGCTTTCTTT . . TRBJ1-1 TRBV6-6
CASSPGPTSGESYEQYF TGTGCCAGCAGCCCTGGACCTACTAGCGGCGAATCCTACGAGCAGTACTTC TRBD2 . TRBJ2-7 TRBV5-6
CASSPPGRGARETQYF TGTGCCAGCTCACCACCAGGTCGGGGGGCCAGAGAGACCCAGTACTTC . . TRBJ2-5 TRBV18
CASSPGTGNTIYF TGTGCCAGCAGTCCCGGTACTGGAAACACCATATATTTT . once TRBJ1-3 TRBV6-6
CASSPRVGTEAFF TGTGCCAGCAGTCCCCGGGTCGGCACTGAAGCTTTCTTT . . TRBJ1-1 TRBV12-3/TRBV12-4
CASSHPTGGSGNTIYF TGCGCCAGCAGCCATCCGACAGGGGGCTCTGGAAACACCATATATTTT TRBD1 . TRBJ1-3 TRBV4-3
CASSVREGDGYTF TGTGCCAGCAGTGTAAGGGAGGGGGATGGCTACACCTTC . . TRBJ1-2 TRBV2
CASSSQSGFHQPQHF TGTGCCAGCAGCTCCCAGTCAGGGTTCCATCAGCCCCAGCATTTT . . TRBJ1-5 TRBV5-8
CATSDQGQGRVNEQFF TGTGCCACCAGTGATCAAGGACAGGGAAGGGTCAATGAGCAGTTCTTC TRBD1 few TRBJ2-1 TRBV24-1
CASRPTGLAGSYNEQFF TGTGCCAGCAGACCCACTGGACTAGCGGGGTCTTACAATGAGCAGTTCTTC TRBD2 . TRBJ2-1 TRBV2
CASSLDLDYYNEQFF TGTGCCAGCAGCTTAGATCTGGACTACTACAATGAGCAGTTCTTC . . TRBJ2-1 TRBV11-2
CASSLSSPKNTEAFF TGTGCCAGCAGTTTATCGTCCCCAAAGAACACTGAAGCTTTCTTT . . TRBJ1-1 TRBV27
CASSFQRGYTGELFF TGTGCCAGCAGCTTTCAGCGGGGATACACCGGGGAGCTGTTTTTT TRBD2 . TRBJ2-2 TRBV11-2
CASSLMAGTYNEQFF TGTGCCAGCAGCTTAATGGCGGGAACCTACAATGAGCAGTTCTTC . once TRBJ2-1 TRBV7-2
CASSPGTTSGNTIYF TGTGCCAGCTCACCTGGGACAACCTCTGGAAACACCATATATTTT . . TRBJ1-3 TRBV18
CASSPPGTPSPIQYF TGTGCCAGTAGTCCTCCCGGGACACCAAGTCCCATTCAGTACTTC . . TRBJ2-4 TRBV19
CASSLARTYEAFF TGTGCCAGCAGCTTAGCAAGGACATATGAAGCTTTCTTT . . TRBJ1-1 TRBV7-8
CASSWQVTGELFF TGTGCCAGCAGCTGGCAGGTGACCGGGGAGCTGTTTTTT . . TRBJ2-2 TRBV5-6
CASSLRPGNVEKLFF TGCGCCAGCAGCTTGAGGCCCGGGAACGTGGAAAAACTGTTTTTT . . TRBJ1-4 TRBV5-1
CASGPGLAMWDTQYF TGTGCTAGTGGCCCCGGACTAGCGATGTGGGATACGCAGTATTTT TRBD2 . TRBJ2-3 TRBV12-5
CASRRDRVNEQFF TGTGCCAGCAGAAGGGACAGGGTCAATGAGCAGTTCTTC TRBD1 . TRBJ2-1 TRBV6-5
CASSPGGDGGEQYF TGCGCCAGCAGCCCCGGGGGAGACGGGGGCGAGCAGTACTTC . . TRBJ2-7 TRBV5-1
CASSLVGRDTEAFF TGTGCCAGCAGCTTAGTCGGCAGGGACACTGAAGCTTTCTTT . . TRBJ1-1 TRBV7-9
CASSPREGLTWEKLFF TGTGCCAGCAGCCCTAGGGAGGGGCTGACTTGGGAAAAACTGTTTTTT . . TRBJ1-4 TRBV14
CASSEFPRYNSPLHF TGCGCCAGCAGTGAGTTCCCGCGGTATAATTCACCCCTCCACTTT . . TRBJ1-6 TRBV10-2
CASSGQGAGELFF TGTGCCAGCAGCGGACAGGGGGCCGGGGAGCTGTTTTTT TRBD1 . TRBJ2-2 TRBV7-9
CATSRDRGGGQETQYF TGTGCCACCAGCAGAGATAGGGGCGGGGGCCAAGAGACCCAGTACTTC TRBD2 . TRBJ2-5 TRBV15
CASSQDYARWAKNIQYF TGCGCCAGCAGCCAAGATTACGCGCGATGGGCCAAAAACATTCAGTACTTC . . TRBJ2-4 TRBV4-3
CASSPGQVGEKLFF TGTGCCAGCAGCCCTGGACAGGTGGGAGAAAAACTGTTTTTT TRBD1 . TRBJ1-4 TRBV7-6
CASSGSGGSYEQYF TGTGCCAGCAGTGGCTCGGGGGGGAGCTACGAGCAGTACTTC TRBD2 . TRBJ2-7 TRBV19
CASSLGPGGSYNEQFF TGTGCCAGCAGCTTGGGGCCCGGCGGTTCCTACAATGAGCAGTTCTTC . . TRBJ2-1 TRBV5-5
CASSLARSWQGKGNTEAFF TGCGCCAGCAGCTTGGCTCGGTCGTGGCAGGGTAAGGGGAACACTGAAGCTTTCTTT . . TRBJ1-1 TRBV5-1
CAAQRGEAGADTQYF TGTGCCGCCCAACGGGGGGAGGCTGGGGCAGATACGCAGTATTTT TRBD2 . TRBJ2-3 TRBV6-6
CASSSDSFSEKLFF TGCGCCAGCTCCTCGGACAGCTTCTCTGAAAAACTGTTTTTT . once TRBJ1-4 TRBV5-1
CASSQGQAFYEQYF TGCGCCAGCAGCCAAGGACAAGCCTTCTACGAGCAGTACTTC . few TRBJ2-7 TRBV4-1
CASSQLGLAYEQYF TGTGCCAGCAGCCAACTGGGACTGGCATACGAGCAGTACTTC . . TRBJ2-7 TRBV14
CASSLPGTGDEQYF TGTGCCAGCAGCCTCCCCGGGACAGGGGACGAGCAGTACTTC TRBD1 once TRBJ2-7 TRBV5-6
CASSTSGVGATNEKLFF TGTGCCAGTAGTACCTCAGGGGTGGGGGCAACTAATGAAAAACTGTTTTTT . . TRBJ1-4 TRBV25-1
CSATPSGGWETQYF TGCAGCGCCACGCCTAGCGGGGGGTGGGAGACCCAGTACTTC TRBD2 . TRBJ2-5 TRBV29-1
CASSPPYVTDTQYF TGTGCCAGCAGCCCCCCCTACGTTACAGATACGCAGTATTTT . . TRBJ2-3 TRBV9
CASSPGGEQFF TGCGCCAGCTCTCCGGGGGGTGAGCAGTTCTTC TRBD2 . TRBJ2-1 TRBV10-1
CATRAAGTGELFF TGTGCCACCAGGGCCGCGGGGACCGGGGAGCTGTTTTTT . . TRBJ2-2 TRBV24-1
CASSQGTYNEQFF TGTGCCAGCAGTCAGGGTACCTACAATGAGCAGTTCTTC . . TRBJ2-1 TRBV12-3/TRBV12-4
CASSSAQRRNYGYTF TGTGCCAGCAGCTCCGCGCAGAGGCGAAACTATGGCTACACCTTC . . TRBJ1-2 TRBV3-1/TRBV3-2
CASGGGSQETQYF TGTGCCAGCGGAGGAGGGTCCCAAGAGACCCAGTACTTC . few TRBJ2-5 TRBV11-1
CASSLTGLAKNIQYF TGTGCCAGCAGCTTGACAGGCTTAGCCAAAAACATTCAGTACTTC . . TRBJ2-4 TRBV13
CASSLATGPPYNEQFF TGTGCCAGCAGCTTGGCCACAGGGCCTCCCTACAATGAGCAGTTCTTC . . TRBJ2-1 TRBV5-5
CASSFRGSYGYTF TGTGCCAGCAGTTTCAGGGGCTCCTATGGCTACACCTTC . . TRBJ1-2 TRBV28
CASSLDFGGNSNQPQHF TGTGCCAGCAGCTTGGATTTTGGGGGGAATAGCAATCAGCCCCAGCATTTT . . TRBJ1-5 TRBV5-8
CASSLEGHVNYGYTF TGTGCCAGCAGCTTAGAGGGACACGTTAACTATGGCTACACCTTC . . TRBJ1-2 TRBV11-2
CASLTGGAREQFF TGTGCCAGCCTAACCGGGGGGGCTAGGGAGCAGTTCTTC TRBD2 once TRBJ2-1 TRBV6-5
CASRGVGGRGIDTEAFF TGTGCCAGCAGGGGGGTGGGCGGCAGGGGGATTGACACTGAAGCTTTCTTT TRBD1 once TRBJ1-1 TRBV27
CASSSRGQGHGYTF TGTGCCAGCAGCTCCCGGGGACAGGGTCACGGCTACACCTTC TRBD1 medium-sized TRBJ1-2 TRBV7-2
CASSAPRGYEQFF TGTGCCAGCAGTGCCCCCAGGGGGTATGAGCAGTTCTTC TRBD1 . TRBJ2-1 TRBV27
CASSPQPGRSSYEQYF TGTGCCAGCAGCCCCCAACCAGGGAGGAGCTCCTACGAGCAGTACTTC . once TRBJ2-7 TRBV7-3
CASSLDPPRHLNSGNTIYF TGTGCCAGCAGCTTAGACCCCCCCCGACACCTCAACTCTGGAAACACCATATATTTT . . TRBJ1-3 TRBV11-3
CASSSTGNEKLFF TGTGCCAGCAGCTCAACAGGGAACGAAAAACTGTTTTTT . . TRBJ1-4 TRBV7-9